This TCR beta chain is drawn from a study of blood T cell repertoires in COVID-19. Study information: Sites across the United States, Italy and Spain contributed samples from acute and convalescent COVID-19. From T cells, B-cell-depleted T cells, or PBMCs came the material, which was cDNA or gDNA.

The germline gives CDR1 ENHRY, CDR2 SYGVKD. The CDR3 extends over 13 amino acids. V dropped 7 bases and J dropped 0 bases, with 9 bases sitting between them. As handled by the study authors: Reference gene primer amplification yielded estimated nucleated cell counts. Data came from immunoSEQ multiplex PCR; TCRdb stores just in-frame clones and leaves some out. That table gives V, J and clone size, and the DNA gave D and trimming. The sample consists of some 120,000 clones, approximately 84% of them appearing once. The sequencing sample was made of peripheral blood. The rearrangement links TRBV10-3 to TRBJ1-1; TRBD1 might be the D (6 bases). The source of this sequence is a man between 70 and 80 years old with active or convalescent COVID-19. The DNA for the CDR3 is TGTGCCATCACAGGGACATTGAACACTGAAGCTTTCTTT. Translating it yields CAITGTLNTEAFF.